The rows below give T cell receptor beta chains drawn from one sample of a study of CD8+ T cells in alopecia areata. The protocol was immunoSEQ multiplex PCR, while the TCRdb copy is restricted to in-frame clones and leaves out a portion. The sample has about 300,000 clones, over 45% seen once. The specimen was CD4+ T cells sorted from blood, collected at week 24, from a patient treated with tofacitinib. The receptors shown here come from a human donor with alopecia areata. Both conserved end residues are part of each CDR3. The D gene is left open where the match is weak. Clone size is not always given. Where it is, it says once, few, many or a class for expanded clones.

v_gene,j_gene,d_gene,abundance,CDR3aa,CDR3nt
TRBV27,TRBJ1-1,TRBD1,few,CASSPDRGDTEAFF,TGTGCCAGCAGTCCCGACAGGGGGGACACTGAAGCTTTCTTT
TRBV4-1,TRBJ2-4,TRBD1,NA,CASSQRLLWDRSLAKNIQYF,TGCGCCAGCAGCCAAAGGTTGCTCTGGGACAGAAGCTTAGCCAAAAACATTCAGTACTTC
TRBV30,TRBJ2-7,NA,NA,CAWSVHGSSYEQYF,TGTGCCTGGAGTGTACACGGCAGCTCCTACGAGCAGTACTTC
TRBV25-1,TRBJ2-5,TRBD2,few,CASSLAGGRETQYF,TGTGCCAGCAGTCTAGCGGGGGGCAGGGAGACCCAGTACTTC
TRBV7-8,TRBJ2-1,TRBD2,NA,CASTQAGRGEFF,TGTGCCAGCACTCAAGCGGGGCGAGGGGAGTTCTTC
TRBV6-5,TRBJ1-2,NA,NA,CASGANYGYTF,TGTGCCAGTGGGGCCAACTATGGCTACACCTTC
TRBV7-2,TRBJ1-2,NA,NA,CASNQGDGLSYGYTF,TGTGCCAGCAACCAGGGAGATGGACTGAGTTATGGCTACACCTTC
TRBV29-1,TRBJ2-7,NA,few,CSVERVPYEQYF,TGCAGCGTTGAACGAGTACCCTACGAGCAGTACTTC
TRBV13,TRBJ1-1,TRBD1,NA,CASSLHRGDTEAFF,TGTGCCAGCAGCTTACACAGGGGGGACACTGAAGCTTTCTTT
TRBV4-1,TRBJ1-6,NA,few,CASSQEAGRQIGSPLHF,TGCGCCAGCAGCCAAGAAGCGGGGCGACAGATTGGTTCACCCCTCCACTTT
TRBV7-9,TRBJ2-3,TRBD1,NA,CASSLSTSWTGGDTQYF,TGTGCCAGCAGCTTATCCACTTCTTGGACAGGCGGAGATACGCAGTATTTT
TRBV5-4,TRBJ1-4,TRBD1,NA,CASSSYLITGQGSGEKLFF,TGTGCCAGCAGCTCTTATCTAATAACTGGACAGGGCTCCGGGGAAAAACTGTTTTTT
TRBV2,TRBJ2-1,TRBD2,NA,CASSEAAASGAPEFF,TGTGCCAGCAGTGAAGCTGCGGCTAGCGGGGCCCCTGAGTTCTTC
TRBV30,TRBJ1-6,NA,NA,CAWSVPGAGKGSPLHF,TGTGCCTGGAGTGTACCGGGCGCAGGGAAGGGTTCACCCCTCCACTTT
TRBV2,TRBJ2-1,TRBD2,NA,CASRTSGGRSYNEQFF,TGTGCCAGCAGGACTAGCGGGGGCCGCTCCTACAATGAGCAGTTCTTC
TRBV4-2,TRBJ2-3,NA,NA,CASSQALWEDLNTQYF,TGTGCCAGCAGCCAAGCCCTCTGGGAGGATCTGAATACGCAGTATTTT
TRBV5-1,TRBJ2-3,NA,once,CASSSGTATDTQYF,TGCGCCAGCAGCTCCGGGACGGCCACAGATACGCAGTATTTT
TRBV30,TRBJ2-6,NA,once,CAWGGLSGANVLTF,TGTGCCTGGGGGGGCCTCTCTGGGGCCAACGTCCTGACTTTC
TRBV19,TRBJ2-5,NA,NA,CASSIDQETQYF,TGTGCCAGTAGTATTGACCAAGAGACCCAGTACTTC
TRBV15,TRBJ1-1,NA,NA,CATSRDFDYEAFF,TGTGCCACCAGCAGAGATTTTGACTATGAAGCTTTCTTT
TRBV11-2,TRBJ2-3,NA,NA,CASSVQTTSTDTQYF,TGTGCCAGCAGCGTACAAACCACTAGCACAGATACGCAGTATTTT
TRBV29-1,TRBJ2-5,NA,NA,CSVPTDPTGWETQYF,TGCAGCGTTCCCACTGATCCGACAGGCTGGGAGACCCAGTACTTC
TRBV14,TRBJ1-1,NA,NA,CASNNRVAAEAFF,TGTGCCAGCAACAACAGGGTGGCGGCTGAAGCTTTCTTT
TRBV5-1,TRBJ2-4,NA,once,CASSTLGRAKNIQYF,TGCGCCAGCAGCACCCTCGGGAGAGCCAAAAACATTCAGTACTTC
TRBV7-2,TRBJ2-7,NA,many,CASSPGPNYEQYF,TGTGCCAGCAGCCCAGGACCTAACTACGAGCAGTACTTC
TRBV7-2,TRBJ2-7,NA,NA,CASSLGAGTRALEQYF,TGTGCCAGCAGCTTAGGGGCCGGGACGAGGGCGCTCGAGCAGTACTTC
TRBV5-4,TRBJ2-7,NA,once,CASSPPDAMGEQYF,TGTGCCAGCAGCCCCCCCGATGCAATGGGCGAGCAGTACTTC
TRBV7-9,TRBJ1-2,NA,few,CASSPDALWDGYTF,TGTGCCAGCAGCCCCGACGCGCTATGGGATGGCTACACCTTC
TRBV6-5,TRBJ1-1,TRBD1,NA,CASSYRQGGEAFF,TGTGCCAGCAGTTACCGGCAGGGGGGAGAAGCTTTCTTT
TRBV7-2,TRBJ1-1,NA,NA,CASSLTTLGVNTEAFF,TGTGCCAGCAGCTTAACTACCCTGGGTGTGAACACTGAAGCTTTCTTT
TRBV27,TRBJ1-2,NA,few,CASRTNYGYTF,TGTGCCAGCAGAACGAACTATGGCTACACCTTC
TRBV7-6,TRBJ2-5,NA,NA,CASSTLRSETQYF,TGTGCCAGCAGCACCCTACGTTCAGAGACCCAGTACTTC
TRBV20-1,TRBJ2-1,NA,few,CSARGDGEQFF,TGCAGTGCTCGGGGCGACGGTGAGCAGTTCTTC
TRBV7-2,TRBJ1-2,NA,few,CASSESGGNGYTF,TGTGCCAGCAGCGAATCCGGGGGAAATGGCTACACCTTC
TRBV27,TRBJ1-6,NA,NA,CASSLTGLVSPLHF,TGTGCCAGCAGTTTAACAGGGTTGGTTTCACCCCTCCACTTT
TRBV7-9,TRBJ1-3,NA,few,CASSQPPGPGTGNTIYF,TGTGCCAGCAGCCAACCTCCGGGCCCGGGGACTGGAAACACCATATATTTT
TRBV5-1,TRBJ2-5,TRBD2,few,CASSRARGGQETQYF,TGCGCCAGCAGTCGAGCCCGGGGGGGCCAAGAGACCCAGTACTTC
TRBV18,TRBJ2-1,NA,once,CASSPLTGDEQFF,TGTGCCAGCTCACCACTCACAGGCGATGAGCAGTTCTTC
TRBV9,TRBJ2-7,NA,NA,CASSVDRWTTRQYF,TGTGCCAGCAGCGTGGACAGGTGGACTACGAGGCAGTACTTC
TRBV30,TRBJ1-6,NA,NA,CAWSMGGDSPLHF,TGTGCCTGGAGTATGGGGGGCGATTCACCCCTCCACTTT
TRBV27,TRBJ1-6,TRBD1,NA,CASSIWTGGRGSPLHF,TGTGCCAGCAGTATCTGGACAGGGGGCCGGGGGTCACCCCTCCACTTT
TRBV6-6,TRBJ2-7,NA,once,CASSTARDEQYF,TGTGCCAGCAGTACCGCCAGGGACGAGCAGTACTTC
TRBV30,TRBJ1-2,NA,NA,CAWSGGGNYGYTF,TGTGCCTGGAGTGGAGGAGGGAACTATGGCTACACCTTC
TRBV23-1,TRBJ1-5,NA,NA,CASTQRETTAVNQPQHF,TGCGCCAGCACTCAAAGGGAAACGACAGCGGTAAATCAGCCCCAGCATTTT
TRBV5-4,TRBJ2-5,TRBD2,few,CASSHRTSGGRETQYF,TGTGCCAGCAGCCACCGGACTAGCGGGGGAAGAGAGACCCAGTACTTC
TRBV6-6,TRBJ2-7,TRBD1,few,CASRFEQGAGEQYF,TGTGCCAGCCGTTTCGAACAGGGGGCTGGGGAGCAGTACTTC
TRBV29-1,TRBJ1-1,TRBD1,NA,CSVEPRQGSTEAFF,TGCAGCGTTGAACCCCGACAGGGAAGCACTGAAGCTTTCTTT
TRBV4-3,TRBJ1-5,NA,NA,CASSQDLLGANSNQPQHF,TGCGCCAGCAGCCAAGATTTGTTAGGGGCAAATAGCAATCAGCCCCAGCATTTT
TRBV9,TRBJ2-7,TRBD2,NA,CASSVTGTTGLF,TGTGCCAGCAGCGTAACCGGGACTACAGGTCTTTTC
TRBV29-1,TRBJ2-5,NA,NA,CSVARGQETQYF,TGCAGCGTGGCTCGCGGGCAAGAGACCCAGTACTTC
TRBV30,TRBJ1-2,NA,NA,CAWSQKAASGGYTF,TGTGCCTGGAGCCAAAAGGCGGCTTCAGGAGGCTACACCTTC
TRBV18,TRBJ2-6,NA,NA,CASSPQVTGTGANVLTF,TGTGCCAGCTCACCCCAAGTAACAGGGACTGGGGCCAACGTCCTGACTTTC
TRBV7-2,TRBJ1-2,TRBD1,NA,CASSARDSTNYGYTF,TGTGCCAGCAGCGCGCGGGACAGTACTAACTATGGCTACACCTTC
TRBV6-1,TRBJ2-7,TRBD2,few,CASSRTGGSYEQYF,TGTGCCAGCAGTCGGACGGGGGGGTCCTACGAGCAGTACTTC